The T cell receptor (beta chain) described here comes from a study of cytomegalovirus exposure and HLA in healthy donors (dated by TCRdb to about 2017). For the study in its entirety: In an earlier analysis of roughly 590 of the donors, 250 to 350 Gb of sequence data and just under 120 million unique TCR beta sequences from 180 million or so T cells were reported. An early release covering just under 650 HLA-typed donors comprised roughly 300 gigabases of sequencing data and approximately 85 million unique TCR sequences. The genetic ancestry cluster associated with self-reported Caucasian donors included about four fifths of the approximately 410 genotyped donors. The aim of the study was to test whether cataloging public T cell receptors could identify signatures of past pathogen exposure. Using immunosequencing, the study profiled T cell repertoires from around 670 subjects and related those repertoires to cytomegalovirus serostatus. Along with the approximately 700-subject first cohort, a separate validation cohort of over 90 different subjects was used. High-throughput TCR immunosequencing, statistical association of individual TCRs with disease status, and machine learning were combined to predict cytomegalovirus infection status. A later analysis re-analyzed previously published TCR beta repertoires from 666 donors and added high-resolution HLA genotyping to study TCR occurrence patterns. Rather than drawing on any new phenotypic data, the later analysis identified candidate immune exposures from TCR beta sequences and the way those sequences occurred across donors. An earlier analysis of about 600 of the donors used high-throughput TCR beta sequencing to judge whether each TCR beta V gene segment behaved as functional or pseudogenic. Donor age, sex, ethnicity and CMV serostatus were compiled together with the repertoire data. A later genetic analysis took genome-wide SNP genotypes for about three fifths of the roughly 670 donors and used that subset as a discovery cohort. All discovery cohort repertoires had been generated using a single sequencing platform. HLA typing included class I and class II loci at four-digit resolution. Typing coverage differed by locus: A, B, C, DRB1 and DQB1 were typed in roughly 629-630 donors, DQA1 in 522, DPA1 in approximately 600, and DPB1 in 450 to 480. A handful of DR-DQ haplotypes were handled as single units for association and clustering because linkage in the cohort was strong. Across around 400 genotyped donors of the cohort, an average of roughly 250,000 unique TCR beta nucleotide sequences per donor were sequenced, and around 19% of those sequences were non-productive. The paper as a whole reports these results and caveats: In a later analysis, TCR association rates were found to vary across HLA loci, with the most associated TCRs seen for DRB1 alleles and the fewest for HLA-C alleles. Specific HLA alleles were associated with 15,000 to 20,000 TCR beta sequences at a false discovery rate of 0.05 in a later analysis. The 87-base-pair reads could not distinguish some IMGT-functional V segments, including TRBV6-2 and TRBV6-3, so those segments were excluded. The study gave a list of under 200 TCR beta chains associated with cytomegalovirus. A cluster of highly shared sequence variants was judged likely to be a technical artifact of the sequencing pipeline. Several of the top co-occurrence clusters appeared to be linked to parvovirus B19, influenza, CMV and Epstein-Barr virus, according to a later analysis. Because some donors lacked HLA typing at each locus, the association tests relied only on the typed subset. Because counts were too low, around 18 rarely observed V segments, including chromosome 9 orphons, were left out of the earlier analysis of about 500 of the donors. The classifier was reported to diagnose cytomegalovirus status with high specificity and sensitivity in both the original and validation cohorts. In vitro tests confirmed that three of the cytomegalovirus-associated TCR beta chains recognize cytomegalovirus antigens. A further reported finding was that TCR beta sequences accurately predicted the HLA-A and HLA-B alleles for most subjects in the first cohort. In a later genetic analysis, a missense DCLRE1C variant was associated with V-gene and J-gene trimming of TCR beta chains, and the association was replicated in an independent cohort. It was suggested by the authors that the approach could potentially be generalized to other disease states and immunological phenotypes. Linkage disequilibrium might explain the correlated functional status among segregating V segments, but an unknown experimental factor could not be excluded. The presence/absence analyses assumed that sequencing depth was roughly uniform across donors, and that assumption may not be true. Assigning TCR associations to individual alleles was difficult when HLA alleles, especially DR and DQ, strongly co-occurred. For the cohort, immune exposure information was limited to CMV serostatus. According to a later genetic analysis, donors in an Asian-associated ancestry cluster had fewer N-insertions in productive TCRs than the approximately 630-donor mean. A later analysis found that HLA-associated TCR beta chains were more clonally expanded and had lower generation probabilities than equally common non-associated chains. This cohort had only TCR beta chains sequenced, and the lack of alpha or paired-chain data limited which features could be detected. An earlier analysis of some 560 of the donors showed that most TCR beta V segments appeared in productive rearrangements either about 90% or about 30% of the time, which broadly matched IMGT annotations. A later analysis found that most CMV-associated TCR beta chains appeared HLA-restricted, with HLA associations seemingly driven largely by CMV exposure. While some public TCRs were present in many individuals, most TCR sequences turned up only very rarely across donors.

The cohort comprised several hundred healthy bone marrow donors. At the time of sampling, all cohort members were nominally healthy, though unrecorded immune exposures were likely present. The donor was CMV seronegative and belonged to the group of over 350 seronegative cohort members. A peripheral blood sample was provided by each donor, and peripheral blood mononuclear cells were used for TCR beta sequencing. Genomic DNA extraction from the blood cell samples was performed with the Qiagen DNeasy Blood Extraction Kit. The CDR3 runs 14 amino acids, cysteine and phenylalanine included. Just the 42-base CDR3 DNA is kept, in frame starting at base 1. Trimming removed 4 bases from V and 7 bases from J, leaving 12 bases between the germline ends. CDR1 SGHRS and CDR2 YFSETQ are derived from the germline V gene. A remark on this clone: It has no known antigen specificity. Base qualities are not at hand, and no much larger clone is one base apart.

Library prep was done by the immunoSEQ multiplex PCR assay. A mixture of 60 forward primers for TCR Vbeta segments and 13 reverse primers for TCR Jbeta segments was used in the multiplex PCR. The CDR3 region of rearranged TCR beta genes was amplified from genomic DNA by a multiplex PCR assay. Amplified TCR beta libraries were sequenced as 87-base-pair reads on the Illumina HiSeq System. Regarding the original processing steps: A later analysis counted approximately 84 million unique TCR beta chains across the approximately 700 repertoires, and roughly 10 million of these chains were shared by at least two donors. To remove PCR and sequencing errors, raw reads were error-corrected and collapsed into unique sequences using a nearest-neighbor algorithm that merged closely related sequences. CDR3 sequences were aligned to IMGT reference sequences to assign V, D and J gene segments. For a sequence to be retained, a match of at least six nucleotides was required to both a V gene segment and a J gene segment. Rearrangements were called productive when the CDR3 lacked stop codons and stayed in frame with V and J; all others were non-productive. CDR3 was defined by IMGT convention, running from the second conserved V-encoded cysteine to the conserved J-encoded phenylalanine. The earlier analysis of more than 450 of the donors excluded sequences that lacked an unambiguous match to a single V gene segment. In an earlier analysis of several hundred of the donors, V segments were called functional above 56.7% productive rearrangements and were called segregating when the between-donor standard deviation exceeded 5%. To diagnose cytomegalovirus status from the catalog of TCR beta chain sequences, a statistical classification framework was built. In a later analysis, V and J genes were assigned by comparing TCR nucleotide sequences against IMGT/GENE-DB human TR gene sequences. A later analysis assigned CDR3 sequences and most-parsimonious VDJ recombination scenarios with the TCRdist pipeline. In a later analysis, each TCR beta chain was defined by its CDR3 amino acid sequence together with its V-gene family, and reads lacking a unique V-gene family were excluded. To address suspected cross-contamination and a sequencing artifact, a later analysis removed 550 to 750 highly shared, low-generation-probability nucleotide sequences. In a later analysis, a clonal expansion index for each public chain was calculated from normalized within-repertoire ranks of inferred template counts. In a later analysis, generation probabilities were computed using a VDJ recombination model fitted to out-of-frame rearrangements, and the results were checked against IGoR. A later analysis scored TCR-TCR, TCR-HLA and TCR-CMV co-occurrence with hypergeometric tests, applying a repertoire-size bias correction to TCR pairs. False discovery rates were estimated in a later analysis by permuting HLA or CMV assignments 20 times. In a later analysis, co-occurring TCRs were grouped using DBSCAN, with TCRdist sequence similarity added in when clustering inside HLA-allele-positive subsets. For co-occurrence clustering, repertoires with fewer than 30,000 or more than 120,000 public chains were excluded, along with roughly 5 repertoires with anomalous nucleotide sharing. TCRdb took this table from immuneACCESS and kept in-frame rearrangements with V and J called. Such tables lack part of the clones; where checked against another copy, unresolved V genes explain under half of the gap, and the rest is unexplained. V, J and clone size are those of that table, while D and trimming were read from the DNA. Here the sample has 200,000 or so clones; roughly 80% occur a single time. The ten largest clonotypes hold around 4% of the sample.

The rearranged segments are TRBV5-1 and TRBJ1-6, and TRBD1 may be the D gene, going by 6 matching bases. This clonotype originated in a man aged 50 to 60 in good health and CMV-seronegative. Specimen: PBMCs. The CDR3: CASSGGQTNSPLHF. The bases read TGCGCCAGCAGCGGGGGACAAACAAATTCACCCCTCCACTTT. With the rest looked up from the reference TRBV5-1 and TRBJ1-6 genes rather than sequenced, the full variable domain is KAGVTQTPRYLIKTRGQQVTLSCSPISGHRSVSWYQQTPGQGLQFLFEYFSETQRNKGNFPGRFSGRQFSNSRSEMNVSTLELGDSALYLCASSGGQTNSPLHFGNGTRLTVT.